This TCR beta chain was identified during a study of blood T cell repertoires in COVID-19. Some clones are missing from TCRdb's copy, which holds only in-frame ones; the method was immunoSEQ multiplex PCR. The sample has 150,000 to 200,000 clones, about 86% seen once. The count of this clone is one. This CDR3 is built from 17 residues. Looked up from germline, CDR1 is SGHRS and CDR2 is YFSETQ. J lost 2 bases, V lost 4 bases, and 9 bases had no gene match. V and J are TRBV5-1 and TRBJ2-3; 11 bases match TRBD2. The sequence came from a man aged 55 to 70 with acute or convalescent COVID-19. Sequencing was done on a sample of peripheral blood. The CDR3: CASSPTPSGRFTDTQYF. The CDR3 DNA reads TGCGCCAGCAGCCCAACTCCTAGCGGGAGGTTCACAGATACGCAGTATTTT.